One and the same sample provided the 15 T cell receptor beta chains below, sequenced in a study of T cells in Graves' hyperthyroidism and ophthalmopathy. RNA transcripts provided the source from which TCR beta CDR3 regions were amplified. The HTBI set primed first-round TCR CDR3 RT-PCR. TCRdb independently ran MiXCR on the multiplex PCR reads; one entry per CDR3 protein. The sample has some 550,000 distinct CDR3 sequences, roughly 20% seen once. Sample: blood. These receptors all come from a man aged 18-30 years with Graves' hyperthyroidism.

CDR3 region: CASSQAGTGIQPQHF. As DNA, the CDR3 is TGCGCCAGCAGCCAAGCAGGGACAGGGATTCAGCCCCAGCATTTT. This chain connects TRBV4-1 to TRBJ1-5; 9 bases fit TRBD1. Germline trimming cut 1 base from V and 6 bases from J; bases unmatched to any gene: 4. This CDR3 has 15 residues. The germline CDR1 and CDR2 sequences are MGHRA and YSYEKL.

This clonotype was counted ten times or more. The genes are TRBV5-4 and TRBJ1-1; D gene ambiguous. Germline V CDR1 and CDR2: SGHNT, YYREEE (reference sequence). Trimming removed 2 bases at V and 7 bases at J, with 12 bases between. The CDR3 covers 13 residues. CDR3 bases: TGTGCCAGCAGCTTACGACCCCAATATGAAGCTTTCTTT. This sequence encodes CASSLRPQYEAFF.

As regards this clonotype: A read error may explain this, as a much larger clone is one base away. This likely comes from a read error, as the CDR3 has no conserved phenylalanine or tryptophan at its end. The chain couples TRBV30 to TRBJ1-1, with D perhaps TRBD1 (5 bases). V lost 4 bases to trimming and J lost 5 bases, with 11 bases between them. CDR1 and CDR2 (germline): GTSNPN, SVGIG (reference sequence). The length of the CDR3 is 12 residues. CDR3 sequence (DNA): TGTGCCTGGATCTGGGGGGGAACTGAAGCTTTCTAT. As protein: CAWIWGGTEAFY.

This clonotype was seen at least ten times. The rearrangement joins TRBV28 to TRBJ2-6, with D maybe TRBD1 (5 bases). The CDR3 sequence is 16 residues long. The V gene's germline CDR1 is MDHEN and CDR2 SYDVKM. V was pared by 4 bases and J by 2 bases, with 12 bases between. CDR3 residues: CASSSPGKAGANVLTF. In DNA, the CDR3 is TGTGCCAGCAGTTCTCCAGGGAAGGCTGGGGCCAACGTCCTGACTTTC.

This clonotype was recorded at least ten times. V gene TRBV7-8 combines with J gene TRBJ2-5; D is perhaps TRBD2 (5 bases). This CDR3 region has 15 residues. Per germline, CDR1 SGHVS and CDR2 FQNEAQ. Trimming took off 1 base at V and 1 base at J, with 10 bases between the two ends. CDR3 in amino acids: CASSLGRGLQETQYF. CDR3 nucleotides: TGTGCCAGCAGCTTAGGGAGAGGACTCCAAGAGACCCAGTACTTC.

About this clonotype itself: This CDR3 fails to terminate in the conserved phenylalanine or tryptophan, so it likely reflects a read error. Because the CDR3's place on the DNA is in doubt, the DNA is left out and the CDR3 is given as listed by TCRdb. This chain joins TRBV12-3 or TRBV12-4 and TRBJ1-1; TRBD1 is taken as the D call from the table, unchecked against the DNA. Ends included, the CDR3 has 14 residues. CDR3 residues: CASRGIQVNTEACL.

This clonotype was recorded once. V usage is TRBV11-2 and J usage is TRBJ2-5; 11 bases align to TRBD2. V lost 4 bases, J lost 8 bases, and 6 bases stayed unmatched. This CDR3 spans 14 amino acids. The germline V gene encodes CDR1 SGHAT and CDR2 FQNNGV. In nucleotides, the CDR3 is TGTGCCAGCAGCTACCCGACTAGCGGGAAAACCCAGTACTTC. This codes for CASSYPTSGKTQYF.

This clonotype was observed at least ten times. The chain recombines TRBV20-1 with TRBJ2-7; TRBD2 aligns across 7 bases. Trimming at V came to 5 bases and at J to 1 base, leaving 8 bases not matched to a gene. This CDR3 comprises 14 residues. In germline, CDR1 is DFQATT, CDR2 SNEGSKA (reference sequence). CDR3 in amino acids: CSAGGLADSYEQYF. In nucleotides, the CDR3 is TGCAGTGCTGGGGGTCTAGCGGATTCCTACGAGCAGTACTTC.

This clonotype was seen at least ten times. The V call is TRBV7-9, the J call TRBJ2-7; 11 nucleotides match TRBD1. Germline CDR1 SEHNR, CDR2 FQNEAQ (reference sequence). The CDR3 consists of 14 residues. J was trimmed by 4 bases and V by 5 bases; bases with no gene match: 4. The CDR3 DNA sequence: TGTGCCAGCAGCCAAGGGACAGGGGGATACGAGCAGTACTTC. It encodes CASSQGTGGYEQYF.

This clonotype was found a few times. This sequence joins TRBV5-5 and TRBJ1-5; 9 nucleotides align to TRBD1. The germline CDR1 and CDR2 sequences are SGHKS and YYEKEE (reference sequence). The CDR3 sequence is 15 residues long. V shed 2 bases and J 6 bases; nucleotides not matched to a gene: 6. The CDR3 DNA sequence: TGTGCCAGCAGCTTTGGGACAGGGCAAGGTCAGCCCCAGCATTTT. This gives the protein CASSFGTGQGQPQHF.

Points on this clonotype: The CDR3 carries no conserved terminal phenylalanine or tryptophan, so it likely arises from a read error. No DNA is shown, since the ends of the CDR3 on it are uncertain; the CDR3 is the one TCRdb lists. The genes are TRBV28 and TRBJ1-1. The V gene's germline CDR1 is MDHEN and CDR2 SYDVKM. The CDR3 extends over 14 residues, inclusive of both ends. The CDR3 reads CASSLGRENTEAFL.

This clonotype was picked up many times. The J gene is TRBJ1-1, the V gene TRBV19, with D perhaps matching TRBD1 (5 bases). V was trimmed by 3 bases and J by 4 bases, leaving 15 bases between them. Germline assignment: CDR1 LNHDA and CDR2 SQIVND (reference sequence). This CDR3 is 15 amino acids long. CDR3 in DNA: TGTGCCAGTAGTATCCCACAGGTGACGGGCACTGAAGCTTTCTTT. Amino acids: CASSIPQVTGTEAFF.

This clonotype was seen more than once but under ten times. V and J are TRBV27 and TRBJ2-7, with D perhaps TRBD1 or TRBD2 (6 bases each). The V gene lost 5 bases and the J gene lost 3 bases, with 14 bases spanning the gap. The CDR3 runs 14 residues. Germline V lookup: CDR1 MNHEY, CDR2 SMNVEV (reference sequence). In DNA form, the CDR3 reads TGTGCCAGCAGTCCTCGTGGAGGGGGCTACGAGCAGTACTTC. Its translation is CASSPRGGGYEQYF.

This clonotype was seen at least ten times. The CDR3: CASSLAGINQPQHF. Written as DNA, the CDR3 is TGTGCCAGCAGCTTAGCAGGCATCAATCAGCCCCAGCATTTT. This chain joins TRBV7-2 and TRBJ1-5; D unclear. With 0 bases removed from V and 3 bases from J, the gap between germline ends came to 6 bases. CDR1 SGHTA and CDR2 FQGNSA come from the germline V gene. This CDR3 has 14 amino acids.

DNA for the CDR3: TGCAGTGCAATACGGCCGGGACACGGAGAAGAGACCCAGTACTTC. It translates to CSAIRPGHGEETQYF. J is TRBJ2-5 and V is TRBV20-1; weak D call: TRBD1 (6 bases). The CDR3 has 15 amino acids. Per germline, CDR1 DFQATT and CDR2 SNEGSKA (reference sequence). Trimming shortened V by 6 bases and J by 3 bases, and 20 bases separated the two germline ends.